Below are 27 T cell receptor beta chains sequenced from a single sample in a study of sequential checkpoint blockade in melanoma (dated by TCRdb to the late 2010s). The library was made by the immunoSEQ multiplex PCR assay. TCRdb holds this immuneACCESS table with in-frame rearrangements only. Some clones are missing; in checked studies, unresolved V genes explain under half, and the rest has no known cause. The sample has around 9,000 clones on record, roughly three fifths of them singletons. Jointly, the top ten make up 35% to 45% of the sample. The sample's treatment or condition, from its label and the paper: randomized to nivolumab then ipilimumab (arm A) or the reverse (arm B). Sequencing was performed on CD8+ T cells sorted from blood (inferred from file names), taken from a patient given nivolumab and ipilimumab in sequence. The origin of the receptors is a human donor with melanoma.

The chain carries TRBV29-1 and TRBJ2-3, with 12 bases aligning to TRBD1. CDR3 length: 19 residues. Germline-derived CDR1 and CDR2 are SQVTM and ANQGSEA. With 4 bases clipped from V and 3 bases from J, the junction kept 17 bases outside the gene matches. DNA for the CDR3: TGCAGCGTTGCCCTGGGACAGGGGGCGCTCGGCGGGGTGACAGATACGCAGTATTTT. This codes for CSVALGQGALGGVTDTQYF.

As concerns this clone: Within the sample, other DNA sequences also encode this same CDR3. The chain is built from TRBV4-3 and TRBJ2-1, with 11 bases lining up with TRBD2. The germline CDR1 and CDR2 sequences are LGHNA and YSLEER. CDR3 length equals 16 residues. Losses at the gene ends were 4 bases for V and 5 bases for J; bases not matched to a gene: 7. The CDR3 bases are TGCGCCAGCAGCCCCTTTGGGACTAGCGGAAACAATGAGCAGTTCTTC. It is translated as CASSPFGTSGNNEQFF.

The chain couples TRBV5-8 to TRBJ1-5; TRBD1 matches 12 bases. The V gene's germline CDR1 is SGHTS and CDR2 YDEGEE. V lost 5 bases to trimming and J lost 0 bases; unmatched junction nucleotides: 12. This CDR3 has 19 amino acids. The CDR3, as DNA: TGTGCCAGCAGTAAACCTCCGGGACAGGGGGCTTATAGCAATCAGCCCCAGCATTTT. This encodes CASSKPPGQGAYSNQPQHF.

The rearrangement links TRBV6-1 to TRBJ2-1, with no clear D. This CDR3 comprises 14 residues. The V gene lost 5 bases and the J gene lost 9 bases, with 17 bases spanning the gap. Germline CDR1 MNHNS, CDR2 SASEGT. The CDR3 nucleotides are TGTGCCAGCAGTTCCCCCTCTCGAGGCGGTGAGCAGTTCTTC. Amino acids: CASSSPSRGGEQFF.

The chain recombines TRBV28 with TRBJ2-7; a possible D gene is TRBD1 (5 bases). The CDR3 is 15 amino acids. From germline, CDR1 is MDHEN and CDR2 SYDVKM. V lost 3 bases to trimming and J lost 4 bases, with 16 bases between them. The CDR3 region is CASSFVDNRSYEQYF. The CDR3 coding sequence is TGTGCCAGCAGTTTCGTGGACAACAGGTCTTACGAGCAGTACTTC.

The V gene is TRBV6-4, the J gene TRBJ2-3; TRBD2 matches 10 bases. V gave up 2 bases and J gave up 2 bases; unmatched junction bases: 1. This CDR3 region has 15 residues. CDR1 and CDR2 from the germline V gene are MRHNA and SNTAGT. CDR3 nucleotides: TGTGCCAGCAGTGACACTAGCGGGGTCACAGATACGCAGTATTTT. Encoded protein: CASSDTSGVTDTQYF.

This clone has a single count. The chain has TRBV27 and TRBJ1-1, with 8 bases matching TRBD1. Losses at the gene ends were 2 bases for V and 1 base for J; bases not matched to a gene: 0. The germline V gene encodes CDR1 MNHEY and CDR2 SMNVEV (reference sequence). The CDR3 sequence is 14 residues long. CDR3 loop: CASSLQGANTEAFF. The CDR3, as DNA: TGTGCCAGCAGTTTACAGGGGGCGAACACTGAAGCTTTCTTT.

This clone has a handful of counts. The chain is built from TRBV27 and TRBJ2-6, with a tentative D call TRBD1 (5 bases). Germline CDR1 is MNHEY and CDR2 is SMNVEV (reference sequence). The CDR3 covers 14 residues. V dropped 7 bases and J dropped 2 bases, with 9 bases sitting between them. CDR3 residues: CASTDSPGANVLTF. In DNA form, the CDR3 reads TGTGCCAGCACTGACAGTCCTGGGGCCAACGTCCTGACTTTC.

The V gene is TRBV6-5, the J gene TRBJ2-7; 7 bases are a match to TRBD1. Trimming took 2 bases from V and 3 from J; bases not matched to a gene: 4. The CDR3 length is 14 residues. Per germline, CDR1 MNHEY and CDR2 SVGAGI. CDR3 DNA sequence: TGTGCCAGCAGTTACGGGGACAGTAACTACGAGCAGTACTTC. Translating it yields CASSYGDSNYEQYF.

In regard to this clone: One end of the junction fails to match germline, which may point to a read error. The chain has TRBV30 and TRBJ1-3; the D gene is possibly TRBD1 (5 bases). CDR1 and CDR2 (germline): GTSNPN, SVGIG (reference sequence). The CDR3 totals 14 residues. CDR3 residues: CAWSSDRERKHHIF. In DNA form, the CDR3 reads TGTGCCTGGAGTTCAGACAGAGAAAGGAAACACCATATATTT.

As regards this clone: The same CDR3 also results from other DNA sequences found in this sample. The V call is TRBV7-8, the J call TRBJ1-1; tentatively, D is TRBD1 (5 bases). This CDR3 has 13 residues. Trimming took 1 base from V and 5 from J, leaving 8 bases between them. Germline V gives CDR1 SGHVS, CDR2 FQNEAQ. In nucleotides, the CDR3 is TGTGCCAGCAGCTTAGTTCCAGGGACTGAAGCTTTCTTT. Its translation is CASSLVPGTEAFF.

V usage is TRBV7-8 and J usage is TRBJ2-3; tentatively, D is TRBD2 (6 bases). The CDR3 consists of 16 residues. Trimming shortened V by 4 bases and J by 4 bases, and 18 bases separated the two germline ends. Germline-derived CDR1 and CDR2 are SGHVS and FQNEAQ. Here the CDR3 DNA reads TGTGCCAGCAGCTCCCCTTGGGGAGGAGGATCAGATACGCAGTATTTT. This encodes CASSSPWGGGSDTQYF. Together with reference TRBV7-8 and TRBJ2-3, the CDR3 gives the full variable domain: GAGVSQSPRYKVAKRGQDVALRCDPISGHVSLFWYQQALGQGPEFLTYFQNEAQLDKSGLPSDRFFAERPEGSVSTLKIQRTQQEDSAVYLCASSSPWGGGSDTQYFGPGTRLTVL.

The rearrangement joins TRBV4-3 to TRBJ1-4, with D unresolved. CDR3 length equals 18 residues. V was trimmed by 1 base and J by 0 bases, leaving 15 bases between them. Germline values: CDR1 LGHNA, CDR2 YSLEER. This chain's CDR3 is CASSQGGQNFATNEKLFF. In DNA form, the CDR3 reads TGCGCCAGCAGCCAAGGCGGGCAGAACTTTGCAACTAATGAAAAACTGTTTTTT.

This clone was seen more than once but under ten times. The gene calls are TRBV7-6 and TRBJ2-4, with 9 positions matching TRBD2. V trimming: 1 base; J trimming: 10 bases; junction bases outside the gene matches: 5. The CDR3 loop spans 14 amino acids. CDR1 is SGHVS and CDR2 is FNYEAQ in the germline V gene. CDR3 DNA: TGTGCCAGCAGCTTAGAAGCGGGAGGTAGGATTCAGTACTTC. This translates into CASSLEAGGRIQYF.

This clone was seen a handful of times. A much more abundant neighbour one base away suggests this may be a read error. The genes are TRBV28 and TRBJ1-6, with D uncertain. The germline CDR1 and CDR2 sequences are MDHEN and SYDVKM. The CDR3 is 13 amino acids. CDR3 sequence: CASSPSGRSPLLF. The CDR3 coding sequence is TGTGCCAGCAGTCCCTCGGGGAGGTCACCCCTCCTCTTT.

The chain uses TRBV4-2 and TRBJ2-7; 8 positions agree with TRBD1. Germline trimming cut 1 base from V and 1 base from J; bases unmatched to any gene: 6. Germline V gene lookup returns CDR1 LGHNA and CDR2 YNFKEQ. This CDR3 is built from 16 residues. CDR3 region: CASSQVSGTGSYEQYF. DNA of the CDR3: TGTGCCAGCAGCCAAGTCTCCGGGACAGGATCCTACGAGCAGTACTTC.

The chain carries TRBV28 and TRBJ1-2; D is possibly TRBD1 (6 bases). CDR1 and CDR2 (germline): MDHEN, SYDVKM. V dropped 5 bases and J dropped 6 bases, with 13 bases sitting between them. The CDR3 has 13 amino acids. CDR3 protein: CASSRGNRDGYTF. For the CDR3, the DNA is TGTGCCAGCAGTCGAGGCAACAGGGATGGCTACACCTTC.

This sequence joins TRBV27 and TRBJ2-7, with 9 bases fitting TRBD2. With 2 bases clipped from V and 3 bases from J, the junction kept 5 bases outside the gene matches. Germline V lookup: CDR1 MNHEY, CDR2 SMNVEV (reference sequence). The CDR3 contains 15 residues. The CDR3 reads CASSLKAGGFYEQYF. DNA of the CDR3: TGTGCCAGCAGTTTAAAAGCGGGAGGCTTCTACGAGCAGTACTTC.

Of note for this clone: Sequence at one end of the junction differs from germline and may be a read error. The chain joins TRBV6-4 to TRBJ2-1; D possibly corresponds to TRBD2 (6 bases). The CDR3 loop spans 13 amino acids. Germline CDR1 is MRHNA and CDR2 is SNTAGT. The CDR3 sequence: CASSRDSNNEQFF. The CDR3, as DNA: TGTGCCAGCAGCCGGGACTCCAACAATGAGCAGTTCTTC.

This clone was counted only a few times. The chain links TRBV6-5 to TRBJ2-1, with D unresolved. Germline CDR1 and CDR2: MNHEY and SVGAGI. The CDR3 has 13 residues. V was pared by 5 bases and J by 0 bases, with 5 bases between. CDR3 coding DNA: TGTGCCAGCAGTCCCTTCTCCTACAATGAGCAGTTCTTC. This encodes CASSPFSYNEQFF.

The chain recombines TRBV7-3 with TRBJ1-1, with D unclear. The germline V gene has CDR1 SGHTA and CDR2 FQGTGA. The CDR3 contains 14 residues. V lost 5 bases and J 0 bases, leaving 10 bases between the germline ends. The chain's CDR3 is CASSPGGLNTEAFF. The CDR3 nucleotides are TGTGCCAGCAGCCCGGGAGGCCTGAACACTGAAGCTTTCTTT.

The chain employs TRBV29-1 and TRBJ2-7; tentative D call: TRBD1 (5 bases). The CDR3 covers 14 residues. Per germline, CDR1 SQVTM and CDR2 ANQGSEA. V was shortened by 1 base and J by 0 bases, with 10 bases between the two germline ends. CDR3 loop: CSVEGQGSSYEQYF. CDR3 nucleotide sequence: TGCAGCGTTGAAGGGCAGGGCAGCTCCTACGAGCAGTACTTC.

This clone has just a few counts. The gene calls are TRBV7-9 and TRBJ2-3; 8 bases map to TRBD1. V was pared by 2 bases and J by 5 bases, with 3 bases of the junction left unmatched. CDR1 SEHNR and CDR2 FQNEAQ come from the germline V gene (reference sequence). CDR3 size: 14 residues. CDR3 region: CASSLQGAGDTQYF. As DNA, the CDR3 is TGTGCCAGCAGCTTACAGGGGGCGGGAGATACGCAGTATTTT.

The chain carries TRBV6-5 and TRBJ2-7, with D possibly matching TRBD1 (5 bases). Trimming took off 5 bases at V and 0 bases at J, with 14 bases between the two ends. The CDR3 totals 15 residues. Germline V gene lookup returns CDR1 MNHEY and CDR2 SVGAGI. CDR3 amino acids: CASSRKGPFSYEQYF. CDR3 bases: TGTGCCAGCAGTCGCAAGGGGCCCTTCTCCTACGAGCAGTACTTC.

The count of this clone is one. Other DNA sequences of this sample code for an identical CDR3. The chain links TRBV7-8 to TRBJ2-7, with TRBD2 as a possible D gene (5 bases). CDR3 length: 13 residues. Germline-derived CDR1 and CDR2 are SGHVS and FQNEAQ. Trimming stripped 3 bases from V and 4 bases from J, with 10 bases between. CDR3: CASSFGRGYEQYF. The CDR3 nucleotides read TGTGCCAGCAGCTTCGGCAGAGGGTACGAGCAGTACTTC.

The chain recombines TRBV11-2 with TRBJ1-1; D is ambiguous. This CDR3 is built from 14 residues. Germline lookup yields CDR1 SGHAT and CDR2 FQNNGV. V was shortened by 3 bases and J by 0 bases, with 8 bases between the two germline ends. DNA for the CDR3: TGTGCCAGCAGCTTGGGCAGAATGAACACTGAAGCTTTCTTT. It encodes CASSLGRMNTEAFF.

This clone counts as medium-sized. This chain joins TRBV6-1 and TRBJ2-2; 8 bases are a match to TRBD2. The CDR3 sequence is 16 residues long. CDR1 MNHNS and CDR2 SASEGT come from the germline V gene. The V segment lost 3 bases and the J segment 5 bases; nucleotides outside the gene matches: 8. The CDR3 sequence is CASSDTRREVTGELFF. The CDR3 nucleotides are TGTGCCAGCAGTGATACTAGGCGGGAGGTTACCGGGGAGCTGTTTTTT.